Below are 7 T cell receptor beta chains sequenced from a single sample in a study of T-cell memory formation after mild COVID-19. TCRdb itself ran the 5' RACE reads through MiXCR, one entry per CDR3 protein. The data contain some 160,000 distinct CDR3 sequences, under 15% of them seen just once; the ten biggest clones take up 2.5% to 4%. The specimen was PBMCs or a T cell subset sorted from them (not recorded which). The receptors come from a man aged 18 to 29 who had mild COVID-19 (a few samples of this study predate the infection). Cell type and time point are not known.

The chain employs TRBV6-2 or TRBV6-3 and TRBJ2-3; 10 bases map to TRBD2. After removal of 3 bases from V and 2 bases from J, the junction contained 8 bases not matched to a gene. There are 17 residues in the CDR3. From germline, CDR1 is MNHEY and CDR2 SVGEGT. The chain's CDR3 is CASSYSERGGPTDTQYF. CDR3 DNA sequence: TGTGCCAGCAGTTATTCCGAGCGGGGGGGCCCCACAGATACGCAGTATTTT.

This clonotype was detected a few times. The chain is built from TRBV9 and TRBJ1-2, with TRBD1 matching over 9 bases. The CDR3 contains 13 residues. Looked up from germline, CDR1 is SGDLS and CDR2 is YYNGEE. The V gene end was trimmed by 0 bases and the J gene end by 8 bases; junction bases not matched to a gene: 2. This chain's CDR3 is CASSVGTGDGYTF. Here the CDR3 DNA reads TGTGCCAGCAGCGTAGGGACAGGGGACGGCTACACCTTC.

The rearrangement links TRBV27 to TRBJ2-5; TRBD2 matches at 10 bases. Germline V gene data show CDR1 as MNHEY and CDR2 as SMNVEV (reference sequence). The trim removed 5 bases at V and 2 bases at J, leaving 11 bases unmatched. CDR3 length: 17 amino acids. The CDR3 region is CASSLHPSGGPQETQYF. DNA for the CDR3: TGTGCCAGCAGTCTCCACCCTAGCGGGGGCCCTCAAGAGACCCAGTACTTC.

The V gene is TRBV10-3, the J gene TRBJ2-3, with 7 nucleotides matching TRBD1. CDR3 length: 13 amino acids. J was trimmed by 11 bases and V by 2 bases; bases with no gene match: 7. Per germline, CDR1 ENHRY and CDR2 SYGVKD. The CDR3 loop reads CAISETGEGRQYF. The DNA of the CDR3 is TGTGCCATCAGTGAGACAGGGGAAGGAAGGCAGTATTTT.

This clonotype appeared many times. The J gene is TRBJ2-1, the V gene TRBV7-8, with a possible D match to TRBD2 (5 bases). Germline values: CDR1 SGHVS, CDR2 FQNEAQ. The CDR3 length is 14 residues. V was cut by 11 bases and J by 0 bases, with 14 bases left in between. The CDR3 reads CAVERFLSYNEQFF. Written as DNA, the CDR3 is TGTGCCGTAGAGCGGTTCCTCTCCTACAATGAGCAGTTCTTC.

The chain employs TRBV7-2 and TRBJ2-5; 11 positions match TRBD2. From germline, CDR1 is SGHTA and CDR2 FQGNSA. The ends lost 5 bases at V and 4 bases at J; junction bases unmatched: 6. This CDR3 region has 15 residues. The CDR3 DNA is TGTGCCAGCAGCACCTCGACTAGCGGGGTAGAGACCCAGTACTTC. Amino acid sequence: CASSTSTSGVETQYF.

This clonotype has a handful of counts. The CDR3 is CASHNPQVHEQFF. CDR3 nucleotide sequence: TGTGCCAGCCATAATCCACAAGTCCATGAGCAGTTCTTC. The rearrangement uses TRBV7-8 and TRBJ2-1, with D unclear. Trimming pared 8 bases from V and 8 bases from J, leaving 16 bases between. This CDR3 region has 13 residues. CDR1 and CDR2 from the germline V gene are SGHVS and FQNEAQ.